This entry lists 5 T cell receptor beta chains sequenced from one sample in a study of blood T cell repertoires in COVID-19. This table comes from immunoSEQ multiplex PCR, and its TCRdb copy is limited to in-frame clones, with some not included. Here the sample spans about 140,000 clones, around 79% being singletons. The sequenced material came from peripheral blood. All receptors come from a man aged 55 to 70 with acute or convalescent COVID-19.

The rearrangement uses TRBV28 and TRBJ1-1, with D hard to call. The CDR3 spans 12 residues. CDR1 is MDHEN, CDR2 SYDVKM, per germline. CDR3 DNA: TGTGCAGCTTTAGGCGGATACACTGAAGCTTTCTTT. It yields the protein CAALGGYTEAFF.

The genes are TRBV6-2 or TRBV6-3 and TRBJ2-5; 7 bases map to TRBD1. The CDR3 is 16 residues long. Looked up from germline, CDR1 is MNHEY and CDR2 is SVGEGT. Unmatched junction bases numbered 11, after V lost 5 bases and J lost 2 bases. CDR3 protein: CASSLITGTAQETQYF. CDR3 DNA sequence: TGTGCCAGCAGTCTCATTACCGGGACAGCTCAAGAGACCCAGTACTTC.

The V call is TRBV2, the J call TRBJ2-4; no firm D call. This CDR3 region has 13 residues. V was cut by 8 bases and J by 5 bases, with 13 bases left in between. Germline CDR1 reads SNHLY; CDR2 reads FYNNEI. For the CDR3, the DNA is TGTGCCAGCCTGAGGCCTAGTGAAAACATTCAGTACTTC. As protein: CASLRPSENIQYF.

The V gene is TRBV3-1 (or the pseudogene TRBV3-2), the J gene TRBJ2-7, with 12 bases matching TRBD2. With V trimmed by 8 bases and J by 4 bases, 6 bases remained unmatched. The CDR3 runs to 14 residues. Germline lookup yields CDR1 LGHDT and CDR2 YNNKEL (reference sequence). The CDR3 DNA sequence: TGTGCCAGCTCCCGGACTAGCGGGGCGTACGAGCAGTACTTC. Protein product: CASSRTSGAYEQYF.

J is TRBJ1-2 and V is TRBV9, with TRBD1 matching over 7 bases. CDR1 is SGDLS, CDR2 YYNGEE, per germline. V lost 4 bases and J lost 4; bases outside the gene matches: 4. The CDR3 totals 13 residues. CDR3 amino acids: CASSPGTVYGYTF. The CDR3 region has the DNA TGTGCCAGCAGCCCCGGGACAGTCTATGGCTACACCTTC.